These 32 T cell receptor beta chains originate from one sample sequenced in a study of blood T cells in healthy people across ages. Using a J-beta primer mix together with a sample-barcoded 5' primer, a second PCR was run for roughly 6 to 11 cycles. A single record per CDR3 protein comes from TCRdb applying MiXCR to the 5' RACE reads. The table records nearly 1 million distinct CDR3 sequences, roughly half of them present only once. Sequenced input: blood. These receptors all come from an older woman in good health.

This sequence joins TRBV3-1 and TRBJ2-3, with 9 bases identical to TRBD2. There are 16 residues in the CDR3. CDR1 and CDR2 (germline): LGHDT, YNNKEL (reference sequence). The junction had 5 bases not matched to a gene; V was cut back by 3 bases and J by 1 base. CDR3 amino acids: CASSQGTSPGTDTQYF. As DNA, the CDR3 is TGTGCCAGCAGCCAGGGGACTAGCCCTGGCACAGATACGCAGTATTTT.

The chain uses TRBV18 and TRBJ2-7; TRBD2 agrees at 12 bases. Trimming cost V 3 bases and J 7 bases; bases outside gene matches: 10. This CDR3 has 16 amino acids. Looked up from germline, CDR1 is KGHSH and CDR2 is LQKENI. In DNA, the CDR3 is TGTGCCAGCTCACCCGCTTCTAGCGGGAGGGCCAAGGAGCAGTACTTC. It codes for CASSPASSGRAKEQYF. The whole variable domain, filled in from reference TRBV18 and TRBJ2-7, reads NAGVMQNPRHLVRRRGQEARLRCSPMKGHSHVYWYRQLPEEGLKFMVYLQKENIIDESGMPKERFSAEFPKEGPSILRIQQVVRGDSAAYFCASSPASSGRAKEQYFGPGTRLTVT.

This clonotype was seen a single time. A read error is possible here, since a much larger clone lies one base away. The rearrangement joins TRBV11-2 to TRBJ2-7; no firm D call. With the DNA end fitting TRBJ2-5 better, the J assignment may be wrong. Germline V gives CDR1 SGHAT, CDR2 FQNNGV. This CDR3 comprises 13 residues. The CDR3 DNA reads as TGTGTCAGCAGCAGGACCCCGTGGGAGACCCAGTACTTC. Protein sequence: CVSSRTPWETQYF.

V and J are TRBV13 and TRBJ2-7; 8 positions match TRBD1. The trim removed 0 bases at V and 3 bases at J, leaving 13 bases unmatched. Germline assignment: CDR1 PRHDT and CDR2 FYEKMQ (reference sequence). CDR3 size: 18 residues. As DNA, the CDR3 is TGTGCCAGCAGCTTAGGGTCCACCCAGGGGGCGGTACGCTACGAGCAGTACTTC. Translation gives CASSLGSTQGAVRYEQYF.

This chain uses TRBV11-2 with TRBJ2-5; D perhaps matches TRBD2 (5 bases). The germline gives CDR1 SGHAT, CDR2 FQNNGV. V gave up 6 bases and J gave up 0 bases, with 14 bases separating them. The CDR3 covers 15 residues. The CDR3 here is CASSFDYSYQETQYF. The CDR3 nucleotides read TGTGCCAGCAGTTTCGACTATTCGTACCAAGAGACCCAGTACTTC.

The J gene is TRBJ2-4, the V gene TRBV5-1; perhaps TRBD2 as D (6 bases). Trimming took 5 bases from V and 3 from J, leaving 15 bases between them. Germline V gene sequence: CDR1 SGHRS, CDR2 YFSETQ. The CDR3 consists of 15 residues. This CDR3 reads CASSDQGGIKNIQYF. CDR3 DNA sequence: TGCGCCAGCAGTGATCAGGGCGGGATCAAAAACATTCAGTACTTC. The full variable domain, with the rest looked up from reference TRBV5-1 and TRBJ2-4, is KAGVTQTPRYLIKTRGQQVTLSCSPISGHRSVSWYQQTPGQGLQFLFEYFSETQRNKGNFPGRFSGRQFSNSRSEMNVSTLELGDSALYLCASSDQGGIKNIQYFGAGTRLSVL.

The V gene is TRBV7-9, the J gene TRBJ1-1; no clear D. Germline V gene lookup returns CDR1 SEHNR and CDR2 FQNEAQ (reference sequence). V lost 1 base to trimming and J lost 2 bases, with 8 bases between them. This CDR3 contains 14 residues. CDR3 in DNA: TGTGCCAGCAGCTTAGAGTACAGAAACACTGAAGCTTTCTTT. Translating it yields CASSLEYRNTEAFF.

This clonotype was picked up many times. V is TRBV4-1 and J is TRBJ2-3, with no clear D. Germline CDR1 MGHRA, CDR2 YSYEKL. V dropped 4 bases and J dropped 6 bases, with 8 bases sitting between them. The CDR3 length is 12 residues. The CDR3 region has the DNA TGCGCCAGCAGCCTCCCTAGGGATACGCAGTATTTT. Its translation: CASSLPRDTQYF.

This clonotype came up a few times. The rearrangement joins TRBV4-1 to TRBJ2-7; D unresolved. This CDR3 comprises 15 residues. From germline, CDR1 is MGHRA and CDR2 YSYEKL. V lost 2 bases to trimming and J lost 6 bases, with 17 bases between them. In DNA, the CDR3 is TGCGCCAGCAGCCAACTGGGTCGTGGGCTTCGCGAGCAGTACTTC. Encoded protein: CASSQLGRGLREQYF.

This clonotype has just a few counts. The rearrangement uses TRBV4-2 and TRBJ2-3, with D unresolved. CDR1 LGHNA and CDR2 YNFKEQ come from the germline V gene. The CDR3 length is 13 residues. V was pared by 0 bases and J by 6 bases, with 7 bases between. DNA of the CDR3: TGTGCCAGCAGCCAAGAAGTTTCCGATACGCAGTATTTT. Translating gives CASSQEVSDTQYF.

This rearrangement joins TRBV10-3 to TRBJ1-1, with TRBD1 as a possible D gene (6 bases). Germline CDR1 ENHRY, CDR2 SYGVKD. V lost 4 bases and J 7 bases, leaving 16 bases between the germline ends. The CDR3 is 14 residues long. The CDR3 sequence: CAISANGGLLEAFF. CDR3 bases: TGTGCCATCAGTGCCAACGGGGGCCTACTTGAAGCTTTCTTT.

A word on this clonotype: A much larger clone lies one base from this, so it may be a read error. The rearrangement links TRBV29-1 to TRBJ2-7, with D uncertain. The CDR3 spans 9 residues. Between the trimmed V and J ends, which lost 4 bases and 7 bases, there was a span of 5 bases. Germline V lookup: CDR1 SQVTM, CDR2 ANQGSEA. The CDR3: CSVGNEQYF. The CDR3 bases are TGCAGCGTTGGAAATGAGCAGTACTTC.

The rearrangement links TRBV5-1 to TRBJ2-1; D gene unclear. CDR3 length equals 14 residues. Germline CDR1 SGHRS, CDR2 YFSETQ. Trimming took off 0 bases at V and 5 bases at J, with 9 bases between the two ends. This CDR3 reads CASSLVGRNNEQFF. Written as DNA, the CDR3 is TGCGCCAGCAGCTTGGTCGGCAGAAACAATGAGCAGTTCTTC.

This chain links TRBV6-2 or TRBV6-3 with TRBJ2-4; perhaps TRBD1 as D (6 bases). CDR3 length: 13 residues. Germline V gene lookup returns CDR1 MNHEY and CDR2 SVGEGT. The V end lost 1 base, the J end lost 12 bases, and 13 bases lay between the germline ends. In DNA, the CDR3 is TGTGCCAGCAGTTACTACAGGGAGTCATCTCAGTACTTC. Translating gives CASSYYRESSQYF.

The chain couples TRBV20-1 to TRBJ2-3; 7 bases fit TRBD2. The CDR3 loop spans 16 amino acids. Trimming at V came to 3 bases and at J to 3 bases, leaving 12 bases not matched to a gene. Germline V lookup: CDR1 DFQATT, CDR2 SNEGSKA (reference sequence). The CDR3 spells CSARPFLAAFTDTQYF. The CDR3 DNA reads as TGCAGTGCTAGGCCCTTCCTAGCGGCTTTTACAGATACGCAGTATTTT.

The rearrangement uses TRBV24-1 and TRBJ2-2; 7 bases agree with TRBD1. J lost 3 bases, V lost 2 bases, and 2 bases had no gene match. The CDR3 has 15 amino acids. CDR1 and CDR2 (germline): KGHDR, SFDVKD. CDR3 sequence: CATSDYRGDTGELFF. The CDR3 DNA is TGTGCCACCAGTGATTACAGGGGTGACACCGGGGAGCTGTTTTTT.

This clonotype was found a few times. This sequence joins TRBV20-1 and TRBJ2-5; D is uncertain. Germline CDR1 and CDR2: DFQATT and SNEGSKA (reference sequence). V lost 6 bases and J lost 2, with 13 bases in between. The CDR3 is made up of 13 amino acids. The CDR3 loop reads CSAPDGRQETQYF. The CDR3 nucleotides are TGCAGTGCCCCAGACGGGCGTCAAGAGACCCAGTACTTC.

The CDR3: CASSPRTGGTEAFF. CDR3 nucleotide sequence: TGTGCCAGCAGTCCTAGGACAGGGGGAACTGAAGCTTTCTTT. V and J are TRBV6-5 and TRBJ1-1; 10 bases are shared with TRBD1. The CDR3 has 14 amino acids. CDR1 MNHEY and CDR2 SVGAGI come from the germline V gene. After removal of 5 bases from V and 5 bases from J, the junction contained 5 bases not matched to a gene.

V is TRBV3-1 and J is TRBJ2-7; tentative D call: TRBD2 (6 bases). Germline CDR1 is LGHDT and CDR2 is YNNKEL (reference sequence). V lost 4 bases, J lost 7 bases, and 23 bases lay in between. The CDR3 is made up of 16 amino acids. CDR3 region: CASSLRGAGTTQEQYF. In nucleotides, the CDR3 is TGTGCCAGCAGCCTTCGCGGTGCGGGAACCACTCAGGAGCAGTACTTC.

This sequence joins TRBV2 and TRBJ2-2; 7 bases are shared with TRBD2. Germline loops: CDR1 SNHLY, CDR2 FYNNEI. Trimming removed 8 bases from V and 3 bases from J; junction bases left unmatched: 9. CDR3 size: 15 residues. The CDR3 here is CASGREPADTGELFF. CDR3 nucleotides: TGTGCCAGCGGGCGGGAGCCGGCCGACACCGGGGAGCTGTTTTTT.

This chain links TRBV29-1 with TRBJ2-7; TRBD1 matches at 9 bases. Germline CDR1 is SQVTM and CDR2 is ANQGSEA. The junction had 3 bases not matched to a gene; V was cut back by 6 bases and J by 3 bases. This CDR3 spans 12 amino acids. CDR3 in DNA: TGCAGCGTGGGACAGGGTGGCTACGAGCAGTACTTC. Its translation: CSVGQGGYEQYF.

This rearrangement joins TRBV7-4 to TRBJ2-4; 7 bases are shared with TRBD2. The DNA end lines up better with TRBJ2-7; the J call may be wrong. From germline, CDR1 is SGHVT and CDR2 SQSDAQ. The CDR3 contains 18 residues. The CDR3 loop is CASSPKADSSGTSHEQYF. The DNA of the CDR3 is TGTGCCAGCAGCCCTAAAGCGGACTCTAGCGGAACGTCCCACGAGCAGTACTTC.

This clonotype has only a few counts. The chain carries TRBV4-1 and TRBJ2-1, with D unresolved. The germline V and J ends were trimmed by 6 bases and 9 bases, with 15 bases remaining between them. From germline, CDR1 is MGHRA and CDR2 YSYEKL. The CDR3 loop spans 13 amino acids. The DNA of the CDR3 is TGCGCCAGCAGGCCACCGGCGACGGTTGAGCAGTTCTTC. Translated, it gives CASRPPATVEQFF.

This clonotype was seen more than once but under ten times. The CDR3 loop reads CASSAQGGKETQYF. Here the CDR3 DNA reads TGTGCCAGCAGTGCCCAAGGAGGAAAAGAGACCCAGTACTTC. The chain has TRBV2 and TRBJ2-5; D is possibly TRBD2 (5 bases). The CDR3 is 14 residues long. With 4 bases removed from V and 3 bases from J, the gap between germline ends came to 12 bases. Germline V gene lookup returns CDR1 SNHLY and CDR2 FYNNEI.

The V gene is TRBV10-3, the J gene TRBJ2-3, with D perhaps matching TRBD1 (6 bases). Looked up from germline, CDR1 is ENHRY and CDR2 is SYGVKD. This CDR3 comprises 14 residues. Trimming removed 5 bases from V and 14 bases from J, with 23 bases in between. The CDR3 is CAISRTGQNQVGYF. The CDR3 DNA sequence: TGTGCCATCAGTCGAACCGGACAGAACCAAGTAGGGTATTTT.

The chain combines TRBV15 with TRBJ1-2, with D possibly being TRBD1 (5 bases). The V and J ends lost 0 bases and 4 bases respectively, with 15 bases between them. The CDR3 extends over 16 amino acids. Germline V gene data show CDR1 as LNHNV and CDR2 as YYDKDF (reference sequence). The CDR3 nucleotides read TGTGCCACCAGCAGAGATCTTGGGGAGAGGGGCTATGGCTACACCTTC. Amino acids: CATSRDLGERGYGYTF.

The V gene is TRBV29-1, the J gene TRBJ2-7; 8 bases align to TRBD1. The germline V gene encodes CDR1 SQVTM and CDR2 ANQGSEA. The CDR3 is 13 residues long. Unmatched junction bases numbered 10, after V lost 6 bases and J lost 6 bases. CDR3 region: CSVAGTGIGEQYF. The CDR3 coding sequence is TGCAGCGTGGCAGGGACAGGAATCGGCGAGCAGTACTTC.

This clonotype occurred many times. The J gene is TRBJ2-5, the V gene TRBV7-6, with unresolved D. Trimming stripped 5 bases from V and 1 base from J, with 8 bases between. The CDR3 consists of 13 residues. Looked up from germline, CDR1 is SGHVS and CDR2 is FNYEAQ. For the CDR3, the DNA is TGTGCCAGCAGCGCCCACACCCAAGAGACCCAGTACTTC. Protein: CASSAHTQETQYF.

This clonotype was seen repeatedly, ten times or more. The CDR3 is CASSRGTGLEETQYF. The CDR3 region has the DNA TGTGCCAGCAGCCGCGGGACAGGGCTTGAAGAGACCCAGTACTTC. The chain couples TRBV7-2 to TRBJ2-5; 9 bases are shared with TRBD1. Germline lookup yields CDR1 SGHTA and CDR2 FQGNSA. CDR3 length: 15 residues. Trimming at V came to 5 bases and at J to 3 bases, leaving 7 bases not matched to a gene.

This clonotype has only a few counts. The chain has TRBV7-6 and TRBJ2-1; TRBD1 aligns across 7 bases. J was trimmed by 5 bases and V by 4 bases; bases with no gene match: 11. CDR1 is SGHVS, CDR2 FNYEAQ, per germline. The CDR3 consists of 16 residues. The CDR3: CASSSIQGITHNEQFF. The CDR3 nucleotides are TGTGCCAGCAGCTCCATACAGGGGATCACACACAATGAGCAGTTCTTC.

This chain connects TRBV7-2 to TRBJ1-2; no clear D. The germline gives CDR1 SGHTA, CDR2 FQGNSA. The CDR3 covers 14 residues. V was cut by 1 base and J by 4 bases, with 10 bases left in between. Written as DNA, the CDR3 is TGTGCCAGCAGCTTAGATAACGGGAGCTATGGCTACACCTTC. The encoded protein is CASSLDNGSYGYTF.

The chain employs TRBV20-1 and TRBJ2-1; the match to TRBD2 covers 14 bases. The CDR3 runs to 16 residues. V lost 5 bases and J lost 1; bases outside the gene matches: 4. Germline V gives CDR1 DFQATT, CDR2 SNEGSKA (reference sequence). CDR3 protein: CSAPGLAGVSYNEQFF. The CDR3 DNA follows: TGCAGTGCTCCGGGACTAGCGGGAGTGTCCTACAATGAGCAGTTCTTC.